This TCR beta chain originates from a study of beta chain features in type 1 diabetes listed by TCRdb under 2018. General notes on the study: Mean age, gender distribution, total cell number and subset yield were not different between patients and healthy donors. Across all samples, 90 million to 130 million sorted cells were examined, and cell number per subset correlated strongly with RNA yield. Regulatory and stem cell-like memory subsets were obtained from only 8 patients and roughly eight healthy donors, while naive and central memory subsets were obtained from all 28 donors. In the study, recently diagnosed type 1 diabetes patients and matched healthy donors were compared on the TCRB repertoires of their sorted circulating CD4+ T cell subsets. The full study reports these points: Because the HLA sub-analyses included only small numbers of individuals, any influence of HLA type on TCRB rearrangement was left unresolved. Because cDNA rather than genomic DNA was sequenced, highly expressing activated cells could have been over-represented, although no difference in activation and CD3 levels was found between groups. The naive, central memory and regulatory TCRB repertoires appeared to resemble one another more closely among patients than among healthy donors. Shorter templates might be favored by PCR, yet because patient and control samples were amplified and corrected together, any such skew would affect both groups equally. In all four CD4+ subsets, TCRB CDR3 length was moderately but significantly shorter in type 1 diabetes patients. Fewer insertions and more nucleotide deletions at VDJ recombination sites were observed in patients with type 1 diabetes, implying thymic rearrangement abnormalities.

This clone was recorded a few times. It has no known antigen specificity. No much larger clone exists at a distance of one base, and base qualities are not known. Each donor gave one peripheral blood draw, roughly 110 mL on average, collected into heparinised tubes. Using a panel that included CD45RO, CCR7, CD25, CD127, CD95 and CD27, naive, central memory, regulatory and stem cell-like memory CD4+ T cells were sorted on a BD FACSAria II. Purity was above 95% for every sorted population. PBMCs were isolated immediately by Lymphoprep density gradient centrifugation and stained directly without culture. So that batch effects would be minimized, each experiment stained and sorted samples in pairs, pairing one healthy donor with one patient. V and J are truncated by 0 bases and 6 bases respectively, leaving an intervening sequence of 11 bases. The germline V gene sets CDR1 to LGHNA and CDR2 to YSLEER. The CDR3 numbers 14 residues from cysteine through phenylalanine. Just the 42-base CDR3 DNA is kept, in frame starting at base 1.

All of the isolated RNA was reverse transcribed with the High Capacity cDNA Reverse Transcription Kit, so expressed TCRB transcripts were sequenced. Naive, central memory and regulatory T cell samples underwent deep immunoSEQ sequencing, averaging around 3.9 million total reads per sample. After sorted cells were lysed in RLT buffer, RNA was extracted with DNase-treated RNeasy Micro or Mini kits, with the choice depending on cell number. Each cell subset was processed separately to prevent cross-contamination, with patient and healthy donor samples processed together. Using the immunoSEQ multiplex PCR, TCRB sequences were amplified from cDNA into 87-bp fragments spanning the CDR3 region. Sequencing of the amplicons was done on the Illumina HiSeq platform. The authors' analysis ran thus. Synthetic template baselines were used to correct PCR bias computationally, reads within Hamming distance 2 were collapsed, and singletons that could not be merged were discarded. Reads were aligned to IMGT to assign V, D and J genes, CDR3 length, and insertions or deletions at six rearrangement sites. Within each subset, clonotype counts were normalized to sorted cell number, and only after that were true diversity and Gini coefficients computed with the tcR R package. The overlap coefficient, calculated on TCRB nucleotide sequences, was used to measure repertoire sharing. Out-of-frame TCRB sequences from naive cells were analyzed to stand in for the pre-selection repertoire. TCRdb re-hosts the immuneACCESS table, in-frame sequences only. Its copies lack some clones; in the studies checked, an unresolved V gene accounts for under half of them, and the cause for the rest is not known. V and J calls plus clone size are reproduced from that table; the DNA served to infer D and trimming. Across this sample there are fewer than 350,000 clones, with approximately 16% seen only once. The top ten clonotypes cover 0.015% to 0.019% of the sample.

This receptor was taken from a man aged 18 to 29 with type 1 diabetes. The rearranged segments are TRBV4-3 and TRBJ2-5; perhaps TRBD2 is the D gene, with 5 bases matching. Sequencing was done on a sample of naive CD4+ T cells from blood. In the paper's terms, the cell subset or site label means: true naive CD4+ T cells. The CDR3 reads CASSQDTRQKTQYF. The sequenced DNA is TGCGCCAGCAGCCAAGACACTAGGCAGAAGACCCAGTACTTC.